Below, 23 T cell receptor beta chains from the same sample are listed, as sequenced in a study of PD-L1 blockade in urothelial cancer. Time point noted: pretreatment peripheral blood. The data were produced by immunoSEQ multiplex PCR, yet TCRdb's version contains in-frame clones alone and is incomplete. The sample has tens of thousands of clones, more than 75% seen once; the top ten hold under 15%. Sequenced material: PBMCs, taken around atezolizumab (anti-PD-L1) treatment. The receptors here all came from a man between 60 and 75 years old with urothelial cancer.

The rearrangement joins TRBV25-1 to TRBJ1-2; 9 bases are shared with TRBD1. The CDR3 has 14 residues. Germline V gives CDR1 MGHDK, CDR2 SYGVNS. The junction had 8 bases not matched to a gene; V was cut back by 8 bases and J by 4 bases. The CDR3 bases are TGTGCCAGCGCCGGGACAGGGCCCCTCTATGGCTACACCTTC. The encoded protein is CASAGTGPLYGYTF.

V gene TRBV11-2 combines with J gene TRBJ2-7, with 7 bases lining up with TRBD2. CDR3 length: 14 residues. The J segment lost 5 bases and the V segment lost 7 bases, leaving 11 bases of the junction unmatched. CDR1 and CDR2 from the germline V gene are SGHAT and FQNNGV. CDR3 amino acids: CASNQAGPRNEQYF. The CDR3 coding sequence is TGTGCCAGCAACCAAGCGGGGCCCCGGAACGAGCAGTACTTC.

This chain connects TRBV2 to TRBJ1-2; 8 nucleotides line up with TRBD1. The junction had 8 bases not matched to a gene; V was cut back by 9 bases and J by 5 bases. CDR1 is SNHLY, CDR2 FYNNEI, per germline. The CDR3 covers 13 residues. The CDR3 loop is CASVSGGLYGYTF. The CDR3 coding sequence is TGTGCCAGTGTTTCAGGGGGCTTGTATGGCTACACCTTC.

The chain carries TRBV27 and TRBJ2-2; TRBD1 matches at 8 bases. Trimming at V came to 6 bases and at J to 4 bases, leaving 7 bases not matched to a gene. Germline V gene lookup returns CDR1 MNHEY and CDR2 SMNVEV (reference sequence). The CDR3 spans 15 residues. CDR3 residues: CASSFPGGPTGELFF. The CDR3 region has the DNA TGTGCCAGCAGCTTTCCAGGGGGCCCCACCGGGGAGCTGTTTTTT.

The chain joins TRBV6-5 to TRBJ2-1; TRBD1 matches 7 bases. The CDR3 has 13 residues. The germline V gene has CDR1 MNHEY and CDR2 SVGAGI. J gave up 12 bases and V 0 bases, and 5 bases lay outside the gene matches. This chain's CDR3 is CASSYSSRGRQFF. The CDR3 nucleotides are TGTGCCAGCAGTTACTCGAGCAGGGGGAGGCAGTTCTTC.

This clone was counted once. This chain connects TRBV30 to TRBJ2-5; 12 bases agree with TRBD2. V shed 3 bases, J shed 5 bases, and the junction held 1 base outside the gene matches. CDR3 length equals 13 residues. Germline lookup yields CDR1 GTSNPN and CDR2 SVGIG (reference sequence). CDR3 in DNA: TGTGCCTGGAGCCTAGCGGGGGGGGAGACCCAGTACTTC. As protein: CAWSLAGGETQYF.

The chain joins TRBV28 to TRBJ2-4; TRBD1 is a possible D gene (6 bases). Trimming shortened V by 6 bases and J by 0 bases, and 12 bases separated the two germline ends. The CDR3 has 15 residues. CDR1 MDHEN and CDR2 SYDVKM come from the germline V gene. For the CDR3, the DNA is TGTGCCAGCAGCCGGACAGACGGAGCCAAAAACATTCAGTACTTC. It translates to CASSRTDGAKNIQYF.

This clone showed up just once. The rearrangement uses TRBV30 and TRBJ2-3; D is unclear. This CDR3 region has 16 residues. Trimming pared 5 bases from V and 0 bases from J, leaving 18 bases between. Germline assignment: CDR1 GTSNPN and CDR2 SVGIG (reference sequence). The CDR3 here is CAWEAPTVSSTDTQYF. CDR3 DNA: TGTGCCTGGGAAGCCCCGACTGTTTCGAGCACAGATACGCAGTATTTT. The whole variable domain, filled in from reference TRBV30 and TRBJ2-3, reads SQTIHQWPATLVQPVGSPLSLECTVEGTSNPNLYWYRQAAGRGLQLLFYSVGIGQISSEVPQNLSASRPQDRQFILSSKKLLLSDSGFYLCAWEAPTVSSTDTQYFGPGTRLTVL.

V gene TRBV6-6 combines with J gene TRBJ2-3, with 7 bases lining up with TRBD2. The germline V gene has CDR1 MNHNY and CDR2 SVGAGI (reference sequence). The CDR3 sequence is 15 residues long. After removal of 6 bases from V and 4 bases from J, the junction contained 10 bases not matched to a gene. The CDR3 here is CASRPGLGVSDTQYF. DNA of the CDR3: TGTGCCAGCAGACCCGGACTAGGGGTATCAGATACGCAGTATTTT.

The chain has TRBV28 and TRBJ1-2; 10 nucleotides line up with TRBD1. The CDR3 is 15 amino acids. Germline V gives CDR1 MDHEN, CDR2 SYDVKM. V lost 6 bases and J lost 5; bases outside the gene matches: 9. CDR3 amino acids: CASRHHGDRGYGYTF. The CDR3 nucleotides are TGTGCCAGCAGGCACCACGGGGACAGGGGTTATGGCTACACCTTC.

This clone came up many times. V gene TRBV27 combines with J gene TRBJ1-1; D remains unclear. The CDR3 covers 15 residues. Germline values: CDR1 MNHEY, CDR2 SMNVEV (reference sequence). V lost 6 bases and J lost 2, with 16 bases in between. The CDR3 nucleotides read TGTGCCAGCAGCGTGACGGGGTTTAGTAACACTGAAGCTTTCTTT. Translation gives CASSVTGFSNTEAFF.

The V call is TRBV19, the J call TRBJ2-5; 10 positions agree with TRBD1. The CDR3 extends over 16 amino acids. Trimming at V came to 4 bases and at J to 3 bases, leaving 8 bases not matched to a gene. The germline CDR1 and CDR2 sequences are LNHDA and SQIVND (reference sequence). CDR3 sequence: CASSNRQGAKEETQYF. CDR3 nucleotide sequence: TGTGCCAGTAGTAACCGACAGGGGGCTAAGGAAGAGACCCAGTACTTC. The full variable domain, in which reference TRBV19 and TRBJ2-5 provide the parts outside the CDR3, is DGGITQSPKYLFRKEGQNVTLSCEQNLNHDAMYWYRQDPGQGLRLIYYSQIVNDFQKGDIAEGYSVSREKKESFPLTVTSAQKNPTAFYLCASSNRQGAKEETQYFGPGTRLLVL.

This clone was recorded once. The gene calls are TRBV11-3 and TRBJ1-2; D uncertain. V was cut by 6 bases and J by 8 bases, with 19 bases left in between. The CDR3 runs to 14 residues. Germline lookup yields CDR1 SGHNT and CDR2 YENEEA. CDR3 in DNA: TGTGCCAGCAGTCTCGCAACCACTCGAGAGGGCTACACCTTC. Its protein product is CASSLATTREGYTF.

This chain joins TRBV4-1 and TRBJ2-1, with 8 nucleotides matching TRBD1. The ends lost 1 base at V and 9 bases at J; junction bases unmatched: 5. The CDR3 is made up of 14 amino acids. Germline values: CDR1 MGHRA, CDR2 YSYEKL. The CDR3 loop reads CASSQADRGGEQFF. Here the CDR3 DNA reads TGCGCCAGCAGCCAAGCTGACAGGGGAGGTGAGCAGTTCTTC.

V is TRBV6-6 and J is TRBJ1-4, with D uncertain. The CDR3 runs to 15 residues. Deletions cut 8 bases from V and 2 bases from J, with 15 bases between. Germline loops: CDR1 MNHNY, CDR2 SVGAGI (reference sequence). In DNA form, the CDR3 reads TGTGCCAGCTCCGTGGCCGGAGCCACTAATGAAAAACTGTTTTTT. Amino acids: CASSVAGATNEKLFF.

This clone appeared a few times. CDR3 sequence (DNA): TGTGCCAGCAGCTTTGGGGGTACAGGGGCTGAAGCTTTCTTT. This translates into CASSFGGTGAEAFF. This sequence joins TRBV7-6 and TRBJ1-1, with 7 bases that match TRBD1. Trimming cost V 3 bases and J 6 bases; bases outside gene matches: 7. The CDR3 spans 14 residues. Looked up from germline, CDR1 is SGHVS and CDR2 is FNYEAQ.

A single count supports this clone. The chain couples TRBV9 to TRBJ2-5; 7 bases are shared with TRBD2. The CDR3 totals 14 residues. V shed 0 bases and J 4 bases; nucleotides not matched to a gene: 3. Germline CDR1 and CDR2: SGDLS and YYNGEE. DNA for the CDR3: TGTGCCAGCAGCGTAGTGGGGGGGGGAGAGACCCAGTACTTC. Protein: CASSVVGGGETQYF.

V is TRBV29-1 and J is TRBJ2-3, with 9 bases identical to TRBD1. J gave up 5 bases and V 3 bases, and 6 bases lay outside the gene matches. The CDR3 is 14 amino acids. Germline values: CDR1 SQVTM, CDR2 ANQGSEA. In nucleotides, the CDR3 is TGCAGCGTTGAGCGGACAGGGGTTCAAGATACGCAGTATTTT. Translating gives CSVERTGVQDTQYF.

The V call is TRBV6-5, the J call TRBJ2-7; D might be TRBD2 (5 bases). This CDR3 spans 13 amino acids. V shed 7 bases and J shed 1 base, with 11 bases lying between them. Germline V gene lookup returns CDR1 MNHEY and CDR2 SVGAGI. CDR3 region: CASTSSGSYEQYF. The DNA for the CDR3 is TGTGCCAGCACTAGCAGTGGTTCCTACGAGCAGTACTTC.

The V call is TRBV5-1, the J call TRBJ1-2; weak D call: TRBD1 (6 bases). The ends were cut back, 1 base at V and 3 bases at J, with 13 bases in the middle. Germline assignment: CDR1 SGHRS and CDR2 YFSETQ. This CDR3 has 15 amino acids. CDR3 bases: TGCGCCAGCAGCTTGTCCGGCAGGGGAGACTATGGCTACACCTTC. This encodes CASSLSGRGDYGYTF.

The chain joins TRBV9 to TRBJ1-2, with TRBD1 identical over 10 bases. The CDR3 sequence is 15 residues long. V trimming: 3 bases; J trimming: 7 bases; junction bases outside the gene matches: 9. Germline V gene data show CDR1 as SGDLS and CDR2 as YYNGEE. The CDR3: CASSDKFGTGVGYTF. The CDR3 DNA sequence: TGTGCCAGCAGCGACAAATTCGGGACAGGGGTTGGCTACACCTTC.

This clone appeared a few times. This sequence joins TRBV7-9 and TRBJ1-6; D remains unclear. The CDR3 covers 12 residues. V was cut by 0 bases and J by 8 bases, with 2 bases left in between. Germline CDR1 and CDR2: SEHNR and FQNEAQ (reference sequence). The CDR3 here is CASSLADSPLHF. For the CDR3, the DNA is TGTGCCAGCAGCTTAGCCGATTCACCCCTCCACTTT.

The count of this clone is one. The rearrangement joins TRBV7-2 to TRBJ1-2; no firm D call. V lost 7 bases, J lost 4 bases, and 16 bases lay in between. Germline values: CDR1 SGHTA, CDR2 FQGNSA. The CDR3 loop spans 14 amino acids. CDR3 in amino acids: CASNTPPGTYGYTF. Here the CDR3 DNA reads TGTGCCAGCAACACCCCGCCGGGTACCTATGGCTACACCTTC.